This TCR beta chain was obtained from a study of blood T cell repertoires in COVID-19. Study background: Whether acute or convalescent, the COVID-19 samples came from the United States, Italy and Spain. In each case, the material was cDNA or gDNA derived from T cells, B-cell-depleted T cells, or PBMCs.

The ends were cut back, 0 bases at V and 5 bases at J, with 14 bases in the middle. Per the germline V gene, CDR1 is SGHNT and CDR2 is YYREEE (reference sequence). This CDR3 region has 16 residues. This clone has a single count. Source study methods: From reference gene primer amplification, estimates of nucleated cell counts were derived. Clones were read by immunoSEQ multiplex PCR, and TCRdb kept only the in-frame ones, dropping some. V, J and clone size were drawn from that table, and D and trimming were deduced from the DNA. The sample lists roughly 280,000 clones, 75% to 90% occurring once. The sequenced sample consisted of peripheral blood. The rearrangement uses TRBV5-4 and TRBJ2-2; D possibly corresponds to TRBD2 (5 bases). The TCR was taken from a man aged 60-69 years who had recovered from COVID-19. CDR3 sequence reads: CASSLDGLRGTGELFF. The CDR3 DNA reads TGTGCCAGCAGCTTGGATGGCCTAAGAGGGACCGGGGAGCTGTTTTTT.